This T cell receptor beta chain is from a study of immune cell composition in non-small cell lung cancer. Study-level information: Histologic subtype was mainly adenocarcinoma or squamous cell carcinoma.

Using immunoSEQ multiplex PCR, the repertoire was profiled, and TCRdb retains in-frame clones only, with some absent. The sample holds 6,500 to 8,000 clones; 84% are singletons and the top ten take over 9%. Normal lung was sampled as far from the tumour as possible, at least 3 cm. This clone was seen a single time. The target antigen is unknown. Study outcomes and limitations: No significant correlation existed between pack-years smoked and tumour clonality.

V lost 4 bases to trimming and J lost 2 bases, with 14 bases between them. The CDR3 runs 15 residues. Germline values: CDR1 SGHRS, CDR2 YFSETQ. The TCR comes from a human donor with non-small cell lung cancer. The sequenced material came from non-adjacent lung tissue. The J gene is TRBJ2-3, the V gene TRBV5-1; D is perhaps TRBD2 (5 bases). The CDR3 protein is CASSALGLFTDTQYF. The CDR3 DNA sequence: TGCGCCAGCAGCGCGCTCGGACTCTTCACAGATACGCAGTATTTT.